The 32 T cell receptor beta chains presented below share a single source sample, sequenced in a study of cytomegalovirus exposure and HLA in healthy donors (dated by TCRdb to 2015 to 2018). Receptor libraries were prepared by the immunoSEQ multiplex PCR assay. For the multiplex PCR, a mixture combining 60 forward primers for TCR Vbeta segments and 13 reverse primers for TCR Jbeta segments was used. TCRdb took over this immuneACCESS table, retaining in-frame rearrangements with V and J assigned. Such tables are incomplete; in checked studies, under half of the missing clones stem from an unresolved V gene, and the remainder is unexplained. Counted in this sample were 100,000 to 150,000 clones; about 10% of them appeared once. The biggest ten clones account for around 5% of the sample. Sequenced input: PBMCs. These receptors originate from a young woman in good health and CMV-seropositive.

This clone has a handful of counts. This chain connects TRBV29-1 to TRBJ2-1; D possibly corresponds to TRBD1 (5 bases). CDR3 length: 13 residues. Trimming removed 6 bases at V and 9 bases at J, with 18 bases between. Germline CDR1 reads SQVTM; CDR2 reads ANQGSEA. CDR3 in amino acids: CSVKNRLVLEQFF. CDR3 bases: TGCAGCGTGAAGAACAGGTTAGTCCTTGAGCAGTTCTTC.

The rearrangement joins TRBV18 to TRBJ1-2; 8 positions agree with TRBD1. V shed 6 bases and J 7 bases; nucleotides not matched to a gene: 10. The CDR3 runs to 14 residues. Germline V gene lookup returns CDR1 KGHSH and CDR2 LQKENI. This CDR3 reads CASSPTGQGTGYTF. The CDR3 DNA reads as TGTGCCAGCTCCCCTACTGGACAGGGCACTGGCTACACCTTC.

The chain combines TRBV19 with TRBJ2-1; D may be TRBD2 (5 bases). The germline CDR1 and CDR2 sequences are LNHDA and SQIVND (reference sequence). This CDR3 contains 13 residues. V was clipped by 4 bases and J by 9 bases, with 13 bases between them. CDR3 sequence: CASSTRSSAEQFF. The CDR3 DNA is TGTGCCAGTAGTACCCGGAGTAGCGCTGAGCAGTTCTTC.

The rearrangement joins TRBV6-4 to TRBJ2-1; possible D gene TRBD2, 6 bases. This CDR3 contains 12 residues. The V gene lost 7 bases and the J gene lost 9 bases, with 13 bases spanning the gap. CDR1 and CDR2 from the germline V gene are MRHNA and SNTAGT. As DNA, the CDR3 is TGTGCCAGCATTAGCGTCGGGGGTGAGCAGTTCTTC. Translation: CASISVGGEQFF.

CDR3 sequence (DNA): TGTGCCAGCAGCTTGTCAGGGGGACAGGGGTTTCAGCCCCAGCATTTT. Translation gives CASSLSGGQGFQPQHF. The chain links TRBV5-5 to TRBJ1-5; TRBD1 aligns across 10 bases. The germline V gene has CDR1 SGHKS and CDR2 YYEKEE (reference sequence). This CDR3 spans 16 amino acids. V lost 1 base to trimming and J lost 6 bases; unmatched junction nucleotides: 7.

The rearrangement joins TRBV7-9 to TRBJ1-4, with 7 bases fitting TRBD1. The junction had 4 bases not matched to a gene; V was cut back by 3 bases and J by 0 bases. This CDR3 has 16 amino acids. Germline V lookup: CDR1 SEHNR, CDR2 FQNEAQ (reference sequence). The CDR3 nucleotides read TGTGCCAGCAGCTTGTCGGGACAGTCAACTAATGAAAAACTGTTTTTT. Its protein product is CASSLSGQSTNEKLFF.

This clone was seen only a few times. The rearrangement joins TRBV27 to TRBJ2-7; 10 bases are shared with TRBD2. Trimming removed 4 bases from V and 0 bases from J; junction bases left unmatched: 6. The CDR3 covers 16 residues. Germline V lookup: CDR1 MNHEY, CDR2 SMNVEV (reference sequence). The CDR3 reads CASSSGLALNSYEQYF. The CDR3 DNA reads as TGTGCCAGCAGTTCGGGACTAGCGCTAAACTCCTACGAGCAGTACTTC.

This clone occurred a few times. The rearrangement links TRBV6-1 to TRBJ1-1, with D perhaps TRBD1 (6 bases). CDR1 and CDR2 (germline): MNHNS, SASEGT. V was clipped by 4 bases and J by 4 bases, with 16 bases between them. The CDR3 is made up of 15 amino acids. The CDR3 spells CASSAAGASVTEAFF. In DNA, the CDR3 is TGTGCCAGCAGTGCCGCAGGGGCGTCTGTCACTGAAGCTTTCTTT.

This clone was picked up a small number of times. The chain joins TRBV20-1 to TRBJ1-2; D is uncertain. The CDR3 runs to 11 residues. Germline V gene data show CDR1 as DFQATT and CDR2 as SNEGSKA (reference sequence). V lost 3 bases to trimming and J lost 8 bases, with 10 bases between them. For the CDR3, the DNA is TGCAGTGCTAGGACCCCGGGAGGCTACACCTTC. It translates to CSARTPGGYTF.

The chain links TRBV12-5 to TRBJ2-2; 7 bases are shared with TRBD2. J was trimmed by 3 bases and V by 0 bases; bases with no gene match: 10. Germline loops: CDR1 LGHNT, CDR2 FRNRAP. The CDR3 spans 18 residues. The CDR3 DNA is TGTGCTAGTGGTTTGGTAGGTCTAGCGGAAAAACACACCGGGGAGCTGTTTTTT. Its protein is CASGLVGLAEKHTGELFF.

The chain combines TRBV29-1 with TRBJ2-3; D is ambiguous. Per the germline V gene, CDR1 is SQVTM and CDR2 is ANQGSEA. V was shortened by 6 bases and J by 1 base, with 14 bases between the two germline ends. This CDR3 contains 14 residues. The CDR3 DNA is TGCAGCGTGGTTCGGCTTGGAGGCACAGATACGCAGTATTTT. As protein: CSVVRLGGTDTQYF.

The chain carries TRBV7-8 and TRBJ2-7; weak D call: TRBD2 (5 bases). The CDR3 runs 13 residues. The V end lost 10 bases, the J end lost 2 bases, and 15 bases lay between the germline ends. Germline CDR1 SGHVS, CDR2 FQNEAQ. The CDR3 sequence: CATLQAEPYEQYF. The CDR3 DNA reads TGTGCCACACTTCAAGCGGAGCCCTACGAGCAGTACTTC.

This clone came up a few times. The chain couples TRBV27 to TRBJ1-5; maybe TRBD1 (5 bases). This CDR3 comprises 14 residues. The V end was cut by 6 bases, the J end by 7 bases, with 16 bases between. Looked up from germline, CDR1 is MNHEY and CDR2 is SMNVEV (reference sequence). CDR3 in DNA: TGTGCCAGCAGGACTCTCGGGCAGGGCCAGCCCCAGCATTTT. Amino acid sequence: CASRTLGQGQPQHF.

This clone was detected only a few times. This rearrangement joins TRBV4-1 to TRBJ2-1; possibly TRBD1 for D (6 bases). CDR1 and CDR2 (germline): MGHRA, YSYEKL. V lost 4 bases, J lost 4 bases, and 17 bases lay in between. The CDR3 totals 16 residues. The CDR3 loop reads CASSPSFFDRYNEQFF. CDR3 in DNA: TGCGCCAGCAGCCCGTCCTTCTTCGACAGGTACAATGAGCAGTTCTTC.

The chain has TRBV5-1 and TRBJ2-1; 10 bases are a match to TRBD2. CDR3 length: 16 amino acids. After removal of 2 bases from V and 6 bases from J, the junction contained 8 bases not matched to a gene. The germline V gene has CDR1 SGHRS and CDR2 YFSETQ. CDR3 amino acids: CASSFRTSGAFNEQFF. CDR3 nucleotides: TGCGCCAGCAGCTTCAGAACTAGCGGGGCCTTCAATGAGCAGTTCTTC.

This clone was counted only a few times. This chain connects TRBV29-1 to TRBJ2-1, with a tentative D call TRBD2 (6 bases). Germline V CDR1 and CDR2: SQVTM, ANQGSEA. The V end was cut by 5 bases, the J end by 7 bases, with 12 bases between. There are 12 residues in the CDR3. The CDR3 coding sequence is TGCAGCGTTTGGGACTTGCAAAATGAGCAGTTCTTC. Its translation: CSVWDLQNEQFF.

This rearrangement joins TRBV13 to TRBJ2-5; a possible D gene is TRBD2 (6 bases). The length of the CDR3 is 14 residues. V was clipped by 5 bases and J by 0 bases, with 10 bases between them. Germline V lookup: CDR1 PRHDT, CDR2 FYEKMQ (reference sequence). The CDR3 DNA sequence: TGTGCCAGCAGCCCCCGGGACTACCAAGAGACCCAGTACTTC. This translates into CASSPRDYQETQYF.

The rearrangement joins TRBV9 to TRBJ1-3, with TRBD1 as a possible D gene (6 bases). The CDR3 covers 17 residues. In germline, CDR1 is SGDLS, CDR2 YYNGEE. Trimming pared 0 bases from V and 4 bases from J, leaving 17 bases between. The DNA for the CDR3 is TGTGCCAGCAGCGTAGCGGCCAGGGGTATACTCGGAAACACCATATATTTT. This gives the protein CASSVAARGILGNTIYF.

The rearrangement links TRBV29-1 to TRBJ2-1; 7 bases are a match to TRBD2. V shed 3 bases, J shed 6 bases, and the junction held 8 bases outside the gene matches. The CDR3 covers 14 residues. Germline V gene lookup returns CDR1 SQVTM and CDR2 ANQGSEA. CDR3 DNA sequence: TGCAGCGTTGACGGGGGGTATTTAGGCAATGAGCAGTTCTTC. Amino acid sequence: CSVDGGYLGNEQFF.

This clone was seen a handful of times. Germline is not matched at one junction end, which may reflect a read error. The chain links TRBV2 to TRBJ2-7; D is uncertain. The germline CDR1 and CDR2 sequences are SNHLY and FYNNEI. This CDR3 is built from 14 residues. CDR3 loop: CASSVLGFSHEQYF. Written as DNA, the CDR3 is TGTGCCAGCAGTGTTCTCGGGTTCTCCCACGAGCAGTACTTC.

The chain combines TRBV19 with TRBJ1-1; D uncertain. Germline CDR1 LNHDA, CDR2 SQIVND (reference sequence). The CDR3 contains 15 residues. Trimming took off 3 bases at V and 6 bases at J, with 17 bases between the two ends. CDR3 in amino acids: CASSIMTGSVAEAFF. The CDR3 region has the DNA TGTGCCAGTAGTATCATGACGGGATCGGTGGCTGAAGCTTTCTTT.

This clone was seen a few times. The chain is built from TRBV28 and TRBJ1-3; D is uncertain. Germline V gene lookup returns CDR1 MDHEN and CDR2 SYDVKM. Trimming pared 4 bases from V and 0 bases from J, leaving 7 bases between. The CDR3 length is 14 residues. CDR3 DNA sequence: TGTGCCAGCAGTTCCACTAACTCTGGAAACACCATATATTTT. Translated, it gives CASSSTNSGNTIYF.

This clone showed up just a few times. The CDR3 end shows no conserved phenylalanine or tryptophan, and so a read error is likely. This sequence joins TRBV2 and TRBJ1-1; unclear D gene. Germline V gene lookup returns CDR1 SNHLY and CDR2 FYNNEI. The CDR3 covers 14 residues. V was trimmed by 5 bases and J by 1 base, leaving 11 bases between them. CDR3 amino acids: CASSSISRNTEAFV. In DNA, the CDR3 is TGTGCCAGCAGTTCGATAAGCAGGAACACTGAAGCTTTCGTT.

This clone was observed a handful of times. The genes are TRBV6-1 and TRBJ1-4; D remains unclear. The germline CDR1 and CDR2 sequences are MNHNS and SASEGT. The V gene lost 4 bases and the J gene lost 7 bases, with 13 bases spanning the gap. CDR3 length: 14 amino acids. The CDR3 spells CASSVSGLFEKLFF. For the CDR3, the DNA is TGTGCCAGCAGTGTATCGGGGTTGTTTGAAAAACTGTTTTTT.

This clone was seen a few times. The rearrangement joins TRBV5-1 to TRBJ2-1; D not resolved. From germline, CDR1 is SGHRS and CDR2 YFSETQ. Between the trimmed V and J ends, which lost 0 bases and 0 bases, there was a span of 7 bases. The CDR3 covers 15 residues. DNA for the CDR3: TGCGCCAGCAGCTTGGCGGTGAGCTCCTACAATGAGCAGTTCTTC. It encodes CASSLAVSSYNEQFF.

This sequence joins TRBV19 and TRBJ2-1, with 11 bases identical to TRBD2. V lost 9 bases, J lost 0 bases, and 10 bases stayed unmatched. The germline gives CDR1 LNHDA, CDR2 SQIVND (reference sequence). The CDR3 is 17 amino acids. The CDR3 sequence: CASRLAGGQSSYNEQFF. The CDR3, as DNA: TGTGCCAGCCGCCTAGCGGGAGGCCAGAGCTCCTACAATGAGCAGTTCTTC.

This clone showed up just a few times. The chain combines TRBV7-9 with TRBJ2-7, with D possibly matching TRBD2 (6 bases). In germline, CDR1 is SEHNR, CDR2 FQNEAQ (reference sequence). The CDR3 extends over 15 amino acids. With 2 bases removed from V and 3 bases from J, the gap between germline ends came to 14 bases. CDR3: CASSLSAGTDYEQYF. The CDR3 DNA reads TGTGCCAGCAGCTTATCCGCAGGGACTGACTACGAGCAGTACTTC.

The chain has TRBV4-1 and TRBJ2-3, with 11 bases fitting TRBD2. Trimming took 4 bases from V and 5 from J; bases not matched to a gene: 11. The CDR3 runs 17 residues. Germline values: CDR1 MGHRA, CDR2 YSYEKL. The DNA of the CDR3 is TGCGCCAGCAGCCGCTCTACTACTAGCGGGAGAGGAGATACGCAGTATTTT. It translates to CASSRSTTSGRGDTQYF.

J is TRBJ1-4 and V is TRBV30, with D possibly being TRBD1 (5 bases). Trimming took off 0 bases at V and 0 bases at J, with 14 bases between the two ends. The CDR3 length is 17 residues. CDR1 and CDR2 (germline): GTSNPN, SVGIG (reference sequence). As DNA, the CDR3 is TGTGCCTGGAGTGTTCTCGCAGCGGGGGCAACTAATGAAAAACTGTTTTTT. Translation: CAWSVLAAGATNEKLFF.

In its sample, this clone was seen a few times. The chain links TRBV7-9 to TRBJ2-5; D is perhaps TRBD2 (6 bases). Germline V gene data show CDR1 as SEHNR and CDR2 as FQNEAQ (reference sequence). The CDR3 covers 16 residues. V lost 5 bases, J lost 5 bases, and 21 bases lay in between. The CDR3: CASSPHLGGGGETQYF. In DNA form, the CDR3 reads TGTGCCAGCAGCCCACATCTGGGGGGAGGTGGGGAGACCCAGTACTTC.

The genes are TRBV30 and TRBJ1-4; 10 bases line up with TRBD1. The CDR3 has 15 residues. Per the germline V gene, CDR1 is GTSNPN and CDR2 is SVGIG (reference sequence). V gave up 3 bases and J gave up 7 bases; unmatched junction bases: 8. The CDR3 DNA follows: TGTGCCTGGAGCCGGGACAGGGGTTTAGGTGAAAAACTGTTTTTT. Residues: CAWSRDRGLGEKLFF.

This chain links TRBV4-1 with TRBJ2-1; 7 positions agree with TRBD2. CDR1 MGHRA and CDR2 YSYEKL come from the germline V gene. The J segment lost 6 bases and the V segment lost 4 bases, leaving 12 bases of the junction unmatched. The CDR3 totals 16 residues. The CDR3 sequence: CASSLVGGLHTNEQFF. DNA for the CDR3: TGCGCCAGCAGCCTAGTGGGGGGACTACATACCAATGAGCAGTTCTTC.